Given below is one TCR beta chain in context. Its antigen is still unknown. No much larger clonotype is one base removed from it; base qualities were not supplied. The method behind the library was the immunoSEQ multiplex PCR assay. Here the immuneACCESS table is served through TCRdb, limited to in-frame sequences with V and J called. Missing clones are a known gap in these copies; in checked studies unresolved V genes cover under half, and the rest lacks a known reason. The sample table contains about 73,000 clones; only one count was recorded for around 92% of them. The top ten hold about 2.5% of the sample. The data are from a study of T cell changes during pregnancy in multiple sclerosis (dated by TCRdb to about 2019). Study-level background: In women with multiple sclerosis, the researchers looked at how the T cell repertoire shifted as pregnancy progressed.

Based on the germline V gene, the CDR1 and CDR2 sequences are KGHSH and LQKENI. Unmatched junction bases come to 9, with V trimmed by 1 base and J by 4 bases. The CDR3 has 17 amino acids, counting the end cysteine and phenylalanine. The CDR3 DNA has 51 bases and is translated from base 1. The input for sequencing was peripheral blood, taken in the third trimester of pregnancy. In this chain, TRBV18 is recombined with TRBJ2-1; TRBD2 fits 8 bases in the junction. The clonotype was recovered from a female donor in good health, enrolled as a control in a pregnancy study. This receptor has the CDR3 CASSPRASGPSYNEQFF. Here is the DNA: TGTGCCAGCTCACCACGGGCTAGCGGGCCCTCTTACAATGAGCAGTTCTTC. The variable domain in full, with residues beyond the CDR3 obtained from the reference TRBV18 and TRBJ2-1 genes, is NAGVMQNPRHLVRRRGQEARLRCSPMKGHSHVYWYRQLPEEGLKFMVYLQKENIIDESGMPKERFSAEFPKEGPSILRIQQVVRGDSAAYFCASSPRASGPSYNEQFFGPGTRLTVL.